Below are 20 T cell receptor beta chains sequenced from a single sample in a study of cytomegalovirus exposure and HLA in healthy donors. 13 Jbeta primers and 60 Vbeta primers were used for the PCR. Assay used: immunoSEQ multiplex PCR; TCRdb lists only in-frame clones, some missing. The repertoire consists of tens of thousands of clones, with approximately 80% occurring once and the leading ten covering around 23%. The sequenced sample was PBMCs. The receptors derive from a woman aged 45-60 years in good health and CMV-seropositive.

The chain is built from TRBV7-8 and TRBJ2-7, with D perhaps matching TRBD1 (6 bases). Between the trimmed V and J ends, which lost 5 bases and 5 bases, there was a span of 16 bases. The CDR3 is 14 residues long. CDR1 and CDR2 from the germline V gene are SGHVS and FQNEAQ. The DNA for the CDR3 is TGTGCCAGCAGCCCCCGGACAGTTACTAACGAGCAGTACGTC. It codes for CASSPRTVTNEQYV.

About this clone: The germline gene is not matched at one end of the junction; a read error may be the cause. Other nucleotide sequences from this sample produce the same CDR3. The V gene is TRBV7-6, the J gene TRBJ2-2, with D perhaps matching TRBD2 (5 bases). This CDR3 is built from 14 residues. From germline, CDR1 is SGHVS and CDR2 FNYEAQ. Here the CDR3 DNA reads TGTGCCAGCAGCTTAGTAGAAAACACCGGGGAGCTGTTCTTT. Protein: CASSLVENTGELFF.

The genes are TRBV15 and TRBJ1-2; D is uncertain. Germline V gene sequence: CDR1 LNHNV, CDR2 YYDKDF (reference sequence). CDR3 length equals 16 residues. The germline V and J ends were trimmed by 3 bases and 12 bases, with 26 bases remaining between them. The chain's CDR3 is CATSSGRDGLTMYHTF. The CDR3 DNA is TGTGCCACCAGCAGCGGGAGAGATGGGCTTACTATGTACCACACCTTC.

This chain uses TRBV5-1 with TRBJ2-1; 12 nucleotides line up with TRBD2. The germline gives CDR1 SGHRS, CDR2 YFSETQ. V gave up 0 bases and J gave up 9 bases; unmatched junction bases: 4. This CDR3 has 15 residues. The CDR3 DNA sequence: TGCGCCAGCAGCTTGGGACTAGCGGGAGTAAGTGAGCAGTTCTTC. Translating gives CASSLGLAGVSEQFF.

This clone came up a few times. This rearrangement joins TRBV30 to TRBJ1-6; no clear D gene. Germline V CDR1 and CDR2: GTSNPN, SVGIG (reference sequence). The CDR3 loop spans 14 amino acids. V was pared by 2 bases and J by 5 bases, with 10 bases between. CDR3 region: CAWSLVGDNSPLHF. The CDR3 DNA reads TGTGCCTGGAGTTTAGTAGGAGATAATTCACCCCTCCACTTT.

This rearrangement joins TRBV5-5 to TRBJ2-3; tentatively, D is TRBD1 (6 bases). The V end lost 1 base, the J end lost 0 bases, and 15 bases lay between the germline ends. Per the germline V gene, CDR1 is SGHKS and CDR2 is YYEKEE (reference sequence). This CDR3 is built from 17 residues. This chain's CDR3 is CASSLSWGQGSTDTQYF. The CDR3 bases are TGTGCCAGCAGCTTGTCTTGGGGCCAGGGGAGCACAGATACGCAGTATTTT.

This clone was counted a single time. CDR3 residues: CASNSIDRGRGYTF. CDR3 sequence (DNA): TGTGCCAGTAATTCGATCGACAGGGGGAGAGGCTACACCTTC. The chain carries TRBV19 and TRBJ1-2; 9 bases align to TRBD1. Germline lookup yields CDR1 LNHDA and CDR2 SQIVND (reference sequence). With V trimmed by 7 bases and J by 8 bases, 11 bases remained unmatched. The CDR3 spans 14 residues.

This sequence joins TRBV12-5 and TRBJ2-7, with D possibly TRBD1 on 6 matching bases. The CDR3 totals 15 residues. Deletions cut 6 bases from V and 0 bases from J, with 15 bases between. Per the germline V gene, CDR1 is LGHNT and CDR2 is FRNRAP. The CDR3 DNA is TGTGCTAGTGGGAAGGGGGTCCCACTCTCCTACGAGCAGTACTTC. Its translation: CASGKGVPLSYEQYF.

The chain carries TRBV7-2 and TRBJ2-1; D remains ambiguous. From germline, CDR1 is SGHTA and CDR2 FQGNSA. The CDR3 is made up of 12 amino acids. Trimming removed 4 bases at V and 7 bases at J, with 8 bases between. Here the CDR3 DNA reads TGTGCCAGCAGCTGGGCTGGGAATGAGCAGTTCTTC. Encoded protein: CASSWAGNEQFF.

The chain links TRBV5-4 to TRBJ1-2; maybe TRBD1 (6 bases). CDR1 is SGHNT, CDR2 YYREEE, per germline (reference sequence). The V gene lost 3 bases and the J gene lost 8 bases, with 20 bases spanning the gap. The CDR3 is 15 amino acids. The CDR3: CASSYIQGPLGGYTF. The DNA of the CDR3 is TGTGCCAGCAGCTACATACAGGGACCCTTGGGAGGCTACACCTTC.

J is TRBJ1-3 and V is TRBV9, with D perhaps matching TRBD1 (5 bases). The CDR3 spans 15 residues. V lost 0 bases, J lost 0 bases, and 7 bases lay in between. The germline gives CDR1 SGDLS, CDR2 YYNGEE. The CDR3, as DNA: TGTGCCAGCAGCGTAGTGGGGGGCTCTGGAAACACCATATATTTT. It is translated as CASSVVGGSGNTIYF.

This chain links TRBV7-6 with TRBJ1-1, with 7 bases that match TRBD1. Germline V CDR1 and CDR2: SGHVS, FNYEAQ. The CDR3 is made up of 13 amino acids. Trimming at V came to 6 bases and at J to 0 bases, leaving 1 base not matched to a gene. The CDR3 region has the DNA TGTGCCAGCAGAGACAGGGTGAACACTGAAGCTTTCTTT. Its protein product is CASRDRVNTEAFF. Using reference TRBV7-6 and TRBJ1-1 for the parts outside the CDR3, the full variable domain is GAGVSQSPRYKVTKRGQDVALRCDPISGHVSLYWYRQALGQGPEFLTYFNYEAQQDKSGLPNDRFSAERPEGSISTLTIQRTEQRDSAMYRCASRDRVNTEAFFGQGTRLTVV.

This clone came up once. The V and J genes are TRBV5-8 and TRBJ2-2; tentative D call: TRBD1 (6 bases). Germline-derived CDR1 and CDR2 are SGHTS and YDEGEE. V was trimmed by 4 bases and J by 2 bases, leaving 18 bases between them. There are 17 residues in the CDR3. The CDR3 DNA follows: TGTGCCAGCAGCGGATCGACAGGCGAAGTAAACACCGGGGAGCTGTTTTTT. It codes for CASSGSTGEVNTGELFF.

V and J are TRBV5-1 and TRBJ1-1; maybe TRBD1 (5 bases). The CDR3 is made up of 16 amino acids. From germline, CDR1 is SGHRS and CDR2 YFSETQ. The V end lost 4 bases, the J end lost 0 bases, and 16 bases lay between the germline ends. This CDR3 reads CASSLDIDRMNTEAFF. The CDR3 bases are TGCGCCAGCAGCCTCGACATTGACAGAATGAACACTGAAGCTTTCTTT.

CDR3 nucleotides: TGTGCCAGCAGCCACTATACGGGCAATGAGCAGTTCTTC. As protein: CASSHYTGNEQFF. The V gene is TRBV27, the J gene TRBJ2-1, with unresolved D. The CDR3 totals 13 residues. From germline, CDR1 is MNHEY and CDR2 SMNVEV (reference sequence). V was cut by 6 bases and J by 6 bases, with 12 bases left in between.

V usage is TRBV5-1 and J usage is TRBJ1-3; TRBD1 agrees at 9 bases. CDR1 and CDR2 (germline): SGHRS, YFSETQ. The CDR3 length is 15 residues. V gave up 4 bases and J gave up 2 bases; unmatched junction bases: 4. The CDR3 sequence: CASSRDRETGNTIYF. The DNA for the CDR3 is TGCGCCAGCAGCAGGGACAGGGAAACTGGAAACACCATATATTTT.

J is TRBJ2-3 and V is TRBV11-2, with TRBD1 matching over 7 bases. The J segment lost 0 bases and the V segment lost 5 bases, leaving 5 bases of the junction unmatched. The CDR3 runs 15 residues. CDR1 and CDR2 (germline): SGHAT, FQNNGV. CDR3 sequence reads: CASSPWTGSTDTQYF. In DNA, the CDR3 is TGTGCCAGCAGCCCATGGACAGGCAGCACAGATACGCAGTATTTT. Looking up the rest from reference TRBV11-2 and TRBJ2-3 gives the full variable domain: EAGVAQSPRYKIIEKRQSVAFWCNPISGHATLYWYQQILGQGPKLLIQFQNNGVVDDSQLPKDRFSAERLKGVDSTLKIQPAKLEDSAVYLCASSPWTGSTDTQYFGPGTRLTVL.

CDR3 sequence (DNA): TGTGCCAGTAAACTAGACAGGGGAAGCAATCAGCCCCAGCATTTT. Translated: CASKLDRGSNQPQHF. V gene TRBV19 combines with J gene TRBJ1-5, with 8 bases lining up with TRBD1. This CDR3 contains 15 residues. CDR1 is LNHDA, CDR2 SQIVND, per germline (reference sequence). V trimming: 7 bases; J trimming: 1 base; junction bases outside the gene matches: 6.

For the CDR3, the DNA is TGTGCCAGCAGTGAATCACCGGGACAGGCAATGACAGATACGCAGTATTTT. Encoded protein: CASSESPGQAMTDTQYF. This chain uses TRBV2 with TRBJ2-3, with TRBD1 matching 8 bases. The CDR3 loop spans 17 amino acids. Germline V lookup: CDR1 SNHLY, CDR2 FYNNEI. V dropped 2 bases and J dropped 3; count of bases not matched to a gene: 10.

The V call is TRBV7-9, the J call TRBJ2-3, with a possible D match to TRBD1 (5 bases). The CDR3 extends over 14 amino acids. Deletions cut 5 bases from V and 6 bases from J, with 15 bases between. CDR1 and CDR2 from the germline V gene are SEHNR and FQNEAQ (reference sequence). The CDR3 DNA follows: TGTGCCAGCAGCCCGGGCGGCAGGGTGGATACGCAGTATTTT. It codes for CASSPGGRVDTQYF.